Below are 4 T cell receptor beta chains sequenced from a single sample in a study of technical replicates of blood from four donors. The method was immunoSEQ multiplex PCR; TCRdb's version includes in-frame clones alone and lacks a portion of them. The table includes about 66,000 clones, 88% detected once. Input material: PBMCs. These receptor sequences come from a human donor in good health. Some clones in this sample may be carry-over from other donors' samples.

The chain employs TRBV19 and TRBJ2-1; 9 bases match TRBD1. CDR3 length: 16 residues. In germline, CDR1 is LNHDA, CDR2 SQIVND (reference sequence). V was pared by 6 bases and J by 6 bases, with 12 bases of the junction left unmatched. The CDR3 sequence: CASSWGGTGTINEQFF. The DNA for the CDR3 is TGTGCCAGTAGCTGGGGGGGGACAGGGACCATCAATGAGCAGTTCTTC.

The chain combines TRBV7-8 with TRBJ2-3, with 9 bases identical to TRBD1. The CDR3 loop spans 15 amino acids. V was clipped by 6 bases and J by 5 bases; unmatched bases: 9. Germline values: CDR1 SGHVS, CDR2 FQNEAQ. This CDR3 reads CASSPSDRGRDTQYF. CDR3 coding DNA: TGTGCCAGCAGTCCCAGTGACAGGGGGAGAGATACGCAGTATTTT.

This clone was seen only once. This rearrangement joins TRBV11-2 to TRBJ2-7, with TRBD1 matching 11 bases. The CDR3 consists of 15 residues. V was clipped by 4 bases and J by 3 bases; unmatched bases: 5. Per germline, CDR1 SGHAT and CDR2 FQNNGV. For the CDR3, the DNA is TGTGCCAGCAGCTCTACCGGGACAGGGGGCTACGAGCAGTACTTC. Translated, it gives CASSSTGTGGYEQYF.

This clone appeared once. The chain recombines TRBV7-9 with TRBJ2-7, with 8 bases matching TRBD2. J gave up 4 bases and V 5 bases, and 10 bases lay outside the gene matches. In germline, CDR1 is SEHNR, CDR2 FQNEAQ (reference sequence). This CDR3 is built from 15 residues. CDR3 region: CASSPGGTLLYEQYF. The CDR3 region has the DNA TGTGCCAGCAGCCCGGGGGGGACCCTCTTATACGAGCAGTACTTC.